This T cell receptor (beta chain) was captured by sequencing in a study of T cells in Graves' hyperthyroidism and ophthalmopathy. Germline V gene data show CDR1 as MNHNS and CDR2 as SASEGT. V lost 10 bases, J lost 5 bases, and 12 bases stayed unmatched. This CDR3 has 14 amino acids. It was RNA transcripts that yielded the amplified TCR beta CDR3 regions. The HTBI primer set was used in a first-round RT-PCR of the TCR CDR3. TCRdb analysed the multiplex PCR reads with MiXCR anew, one entry per CDR3 protein. The profile shows about 500,000 distinct CDR3 sequences, approximately 15% of them singletons. This sequence joins TRBV6-1 and TRBJ2-5; 8 bases match TRBD2. This receptor was obtained from a woman younger than 30 with Graves' hyperthyroidism. Sequencing input: blood. The CDR3 region has the DNA TGTGCCACCCAAAAGCGGGAGAGGGGGGAGACCCAGTACTTC. Its protein product is CATQKRERGETQYF.